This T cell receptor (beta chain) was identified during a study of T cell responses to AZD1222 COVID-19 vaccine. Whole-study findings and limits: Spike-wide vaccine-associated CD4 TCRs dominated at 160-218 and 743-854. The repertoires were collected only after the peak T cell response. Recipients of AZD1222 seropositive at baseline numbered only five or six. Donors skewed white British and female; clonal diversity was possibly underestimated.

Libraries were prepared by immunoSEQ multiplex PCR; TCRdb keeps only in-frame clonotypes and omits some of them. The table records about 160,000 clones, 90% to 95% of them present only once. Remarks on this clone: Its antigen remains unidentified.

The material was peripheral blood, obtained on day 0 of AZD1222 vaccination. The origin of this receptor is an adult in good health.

CDR3 in DNA: TGTGCCAGCAGCCCGGGTGGGGGGCTCTCCTACGAGCAGTACTTC. Amino acids: CASSPGGGLSYEQYF. The V and J genes are TRBV6-5 and TRBJ2-7; either TRBD1 or TRBD2 may fit D (6 bases each). The ends were cut back, 6 bases at V and 0 bases at J, with 15 bases in the middle. The CDR3 length is 15 residues. The germline CDR1 and CDR2 sequences are MNHEY and SVGAGI.